The entry below gives a single TCR beta chain sequence along with its context. Its antigen is undetermined. The sample is drawn from a study of PD-1 blockade in classical Hodgkin lymphoma. In the study overall: Patients received nivolumab 3 mg/kg intravenously every 2 weeks.

The table came from immunoSEQ multiplex PCR; TCRdb's copy has only in-frame clones and leaves some out. The data hold 100,000 or so clones, with approximately 89% observed a single time. V shed 1 base and J shed 4 bases, with 10 bases lying between them. The CDR3 sequence is 14 residues long. CDR1 is LNHDA and CDR2 is SQIVND in the germline V gene (reference sequence). The time point denotes: cycle 4 day 1 (C4D1), after less than 7 weeks of nivolumab. After autologous stem cell transplantation all patients relapsed, and prior brentuximab vedotin exposure differed between cohorts. General observations from the study: Whatever underlies the repertoire differences (possibly disease activity or prior therapy) remains undefined. In CD4+ cells, TCR diversity went up significantly by C4D1, but in CD8+ cells it did not.

The chain carries TRBV19 and TRBJ1-1; TRBD1 might be the D (6 bases). Sequences were derived from peripheral blood mononuclear cells (PBMCs), sampled before the fourth cycle of nivolumab. The TCR originated in a human donor with classical Hodgkin lymphoma. CDR3 nucleotide sequence: TGTGCCAGTAGTATAGGGGGGGCCGCCACTGAAGCTTTCTTT. Translation: CASSIGGAATEAFF.